This TCR beta chain was obtained from a study of shared clonotypes between healthy human individuals. The CDR3 sequence is 15 residues long. V lost 2 bases, J lost 2 bases, and 5 bases stayed unmatched. CDR1 is SQVTM, CDR2 ANQGSEA, per germline. TCRdb's table, derived via immunoSEQ multiplex PCR, lists solely in-frame clones and lacks some. The sample lists a few million clones; 90% to 95% were seen once. The receptor's source is a man aged 18 to 29 in good health. Some clones in this sample may be carry-over from other donors' samples. V is TRBV29-1 and J is TRBJ2-7; 11 bases match TRBD2. Sequences were obtained from naive CD4+ T cells from PBMCs. The subset was: CD45RA+ positively selected. CDR3 region: CSVEYTSGGTYEQYF. CDR3 sequence (DNA): TGCAGCGTTGAATATACTAGCGGGGGCACCTACGAGCAGTACTTC.